This T cell receptor beta chain came from a study of T cell responses to AZD1222 COVID-19 vaccine. Method: immunoSEQ multiplex PCR; TCRdb's copy keeps in-frame clones and lacks some. The sample records about 130,000 clones, under 95% being singletons. The CDR3 extends over 14 amino acids. The V gene lost 5 bases and the J gene lost 8 bases, with 15 bases spanning the gap. CDR1 and CDR2 from the germline V gene are MDHEN and SYDVKM. The chain couples TRBV28 to TRBJ1-4, with D tentatively TRBD1 (5 bases). The sequence was obtained from an adult in good health. This specimen was peripheral blood, taken on day 0 of AZD1222 vaccination. As DNA, the CDR3 is TGTGCCAGCAGTCGTTTCAGGGAAGGCGAAAAACTGTTTTTT. Protein: CASSRFREGEKLFF.